This paragraph covers one T cell receptor (beta chain) sequence. This entry comes from a study of blood T cell repertoires in COVID-19. Study-level information: Samples of COVID-19 (acute and convalescent) were obtained from the United States, Italy and Spain. T cells, B-cell-depleted T cells, or PBMCs supplied cDNA or gDNA.

Original handling: For nucleated cells, counts were estimated from reference gene primer amplification. Here immunoSEQ multiplex PCR was the method, and the copy in TCRdb shows in-frame clones only, minus some. That table supplies the V and J calls and clone size; D and trimming were determined from the DNA. The repertoire holds around 65,000 clones, with over 70% as singletons. The V and J ends lost 0 bases and 2 bases respectively, with 9 bases between them. Germline V gene sequence: CDR1 SGHRS, CDR2 YFSETQ. The CDR3 is 14 residues long. Sample: peripheral blood. This receptor was taken from a man in his 60s with acute or convalescent COVID-19. The chain carries TRBV5-1 and TRBJ2-7, with D unclear. The CDR3 DNA follows: TGCGCCAGCAGCTTGGACTTTTCGACCTACGAGCAGTACTTC. This translates into CASSLDFSTYEQYF.